This T cell receptor beta chain was documented in a study of T-cell reconstitution after alpha-beta-depleted transplantation in children. The CDR3 covers 12 residues. Germline V gene lookup returns CDR1 LNHNV and CDR2 YYDKDF (reference sequence). As it was prepared, the TCRbeta library received unique molecular identifiers. In TCRdb, the PCR reads were re-called with MiXCR into one record per CDR3 protein. Of 420,000 or so distinct CDR3 sequences listed, around 9.9% were seen once; the top ten hold 4.5% to 6.5%. This clonotype has at least ten counts. Germline and junction disagree at one end, which may indicate a read error.

This TCR was recovered from a human donor who donated a stem cell graft to a child with acute myeloid leukemia. Here the sequenced sample was PBMCs from the stem cell graft donor, taken from the stem cell graft. The chain carries TRBV15 and TRBJ2-7; D possibly uses TRBD1 or TRBD2 (5 bases each). The CDR3 loop reads CATSRDRGPRDF. The CDR3 nucleotides are TGTGCCACCAGCAGAGACCGGGGCCCCAGAGACTTC. Variable domain in full (rest from reference TRBV15 and TRBJ2-7): DAMVIQNPRYQVTQFGKPVTLSCSQTLNHNVMYWYQQKSSQAPKLLFHYYDKDFNNEADTPDNFQSRRPNTSFCFLDIRSPGLGDTAMYLCATSRDRGPRDFGPGTRLTVT.